A single sample gave rise to the 22 T cell receptor beta chains below, sequenced in a study of cytomegalovirus exposure and HLA in healthy donors (dated by TCRdb to 2016 to 2017). The method behind the library was the immunoSEQ multiplex PCR assay. The clones in this table, taken by TCRdb from immuneACCESS, are in-frame only. Not every clone is retained; where verified, under half of the shortfall comes from an unresolved V gene, and the cause of the rest is unknown. The sample table holds just under 150,000 clones, of which approximately 86% were seen once. The ten largest clones take up 4.5% of the sample. The source material was PBMCs. The receptor set was obtained from a man younger than 35 in good health and CMV-seropositive.

The chain links TRBV7-9 to TRBJ2-3; 13 nucleotides line up with TRBD2. CDR1 and CDR2 (germline): SEHNR, FQNEAQ (reference sequence). The CDR3 runs to 15 residues. J lost 7 bases, V lost 5 bases, and 6 bases had no gene match. The CDR3 is CASSATSGGSNTQYF. The CDR3 coding sequence is TGTGCCAGCAGCGCGACTAGCGGGGGGAGCAATACGCAGTATTTT.

Only one count was recorded for this clone. J is TRBJ2-7 and V is TRBV6-6; the match to TRBD1 covers 7 bases. The J segment lost 0 bases and the V segment lost 5 bases, leaving 4 bases of the junction unmatched. The CDR3 is made up of 14 amino acids. CDR1 and CDR2 from the germline V gene are MNHNY and SVGAGI (reference sequence). The CDR3 region is CASSTRDSSYEQYF. The CDR3, as DNA: TGTGCCAGCAGTACCCGGGACAGCTCCTACGAGCAGTACTTC.

The genes are TRBV10-2 and TRBJ2-5, with a tentative D call TRBD1 (6 bases). The CDR3 consists of 19 residues. Germline V lookup: CDR1 WSHSY, CDR2 SAAADI. Trimming cost V 0 bases and J 4 bases, with 24 bases left between them. CDR3 protein: CASSESFGPGVIGVETQYF. The DNA for the CDR3 is TGCGCCAGCAGTGAGTCGTTTGGCCCAGGGGTAATAGGAGTAGAGACCCAGTACTTC.

The rearrangement links TRBV7-6 to TRBJ1-2; no definite D call. Per the germline V gene, CDR1 is SGHVS and CDR2 is FNYEAQ. The CDR3 spans 12 residues. V was clipped by 5 bases and J by 2 bases, with 6 bases between them. As DNA, the CDR3 is TGTGCCAGCAGCCAGAGGAACTATGGCTACACCTTC. Translated, it gives CASSQRNYGYTF.

The chain employs TRBV27 and TRBJ1-5; D is unresolved. Trimming removed 8 bases from V and 0 bases from J, with 17 bases in between. This CDR3 comprises 16 residues. Germline CDR1 and CDR2: MNHEY and SMNVEV (reference sequence). CDR3 in DNA: TGTGCCAGCGGGCAGCCCACGTCTTATAGCAATCAGCCCCAGCATTTT. Residues: CASGQPTSYSNQPQHF.

The chain carries TRBV6-6 and TRBJ1-1, with 7 positions matching TRBD1. Germline V gene lookup returns CDR1 MNHNY and CDR2 SVGAGI (reference sequence). With 6 bases clipped from V and 2 bases from J, the junction kept 9 bases outside the gene matches. The CDR3 has 15 amino acids. CDR3 sequence (DNA): TGTGCCAGCAGATCCGGGACAGACTTCAACACTGAAGCTTTCTTT. Encoded protein: CASRSGTDFNTEAFF.

The chain links TRBV27 to TRBJ2-1, with D perhaps matching TRBD1 (5 bases). V was trimmed by 0 bases and J by 0 bases, leaving 15 bases between them. CDR1 is MNHEY and CDR2 is SMNVEV in the germline V gene (reference sequence). This CDR3 has 18 amino acids. CDR3 region: CASSLSGLQMGSYNEQFF. DNA for the CDR3: TGTGCCAGCAGTTTATCGGGGCTCCAAATGGGCTCCTACAATGAGCAGTTCTTC.

This clone has only one observation. The V and J genes are TRBV28 and TRBJ1-6; TRBD1 aligns across 9 bases. Germline lookup yields CDR1 MDHEN and CDR2 SYDVKM. V trimming: 4 bases; J trimming: 9 bases; junction bases outside the gene matches: 19. The CDR3 runs to 19 residues. This CDR3 is CASSSPPATGGFGRSPLHF. The CDR3 region has the DNA TGTGCCAGCAGTTCTCCCCCCGCGACAGGGGGTTTTGGACGTTCACCCCTCCACTTT.

The chain is built from TRBV7-6 and TRBJ2-3, with D unresolved. Trimming took 1 base from V and 4 from J, leaving 12 bases between them. Looked up from germline, CDR1 is SGHVS and CDR2 is FNYEAQ. The CDR3 extends over 15 amino acids. This chain's CDR3 is CASSLVAGSADTQYF. The CDR3 coding sequence is TGTGCCAGCAGCTTAGTGGCAGGTTCCGCAGATACGCAGTATTTT.

V and J are TRBV6-6 and TRBJ2-1, with D possibly TRBD2 on 6 matching bases. CDR3 size: 16 residues. CDR1 is MNHNY and CDR2 is SVGAGI in the germline V gene (reference sequence). With 5 bases removed from V and 3 bases from J, the gap between germline ends came to 17 bases. CDR3 in amino acids: CASSILSGGGYNEQFF. CDR3 DNA: TGTGCCAGCAGTATCCTTAGCGGTGGAGGCTACAATGAGCAGTTCTTC.

This clone appeared a few times. V usage is TRBV5-4 and J usage is TRBJ2-7, with D uncertain. Germline CDR1 and CDR2: SGHNT and YYREEE (reference sequence). The length of the CDR3 is 11 residues. V was trimmed by 4 bases and J by 3 bases, leaving 5 bases between them. CDR3 sequence reads: CASSAGYEQYF. The CDR3 DNA follows: TGTGCCAGCAGCGCCGGCTACGAGCAGTACTTC.

The genes are TRBV7-6 and TRBJ2-3, with D possibly being TRBD2 (6 bases). This CDR3 has 18 amino acids. V was clipped by 1 base and J by 0 bases, with 17 bases between them. Germline loops: CDR1 SGHVS, CDR2 FNYEAQ. The CDR3 DNA is TGTGCCAGCAGCTTAGACCCATGGACTATTTCTAGCACAGATACGCAGTATTTT. Translating gives CASSLDPWTISSTDTQYF.

The genes are TRBV2 and TRBJ1-1, with 8 bases identical to TRBD1. The CDR3 extends over 14 amino acids. CDR1 and CDR2 from the germline V gene are SNHLY and FYNNEI. Trimming removed 7 bases from V and 0 bases from J; junction bases left unmatched: 4. CDR3: CASIRQGMNTEAFF. The CDR3 bases are TGTGCCAGCATTAGACAGGGGATGAACACTGAAGCTTTCTTT.

CDR3 loop: CASSSPGQGGGYTF. CDR3 in DNA: TGTGCCAGCAGCTCCCCGGGACAGGGTGGAGGCTACACCTTC. The chain combines TRBV7-8 with TRBJ1-2, with 9 bases matching TRBD1. The CDR3 loop spans 14 amino acids. From germline, CDR1 is SGHVS and CDR2 FQNEAQ. V lost 4 bases, J lost 8 bases, and 8 bases stayed unmatched. The whole variable domain, remainder taken from reference TRBV7-8 and TRBJ1-2, is GAGVSQSPRYKVAKRGQDVALRCDPISGHVSLFWYQQALGQGPEFLTYFQNEAQLDKSGLPSDRFFAERPEGSVSTLKIQRTQQEDSAVYLCASSSPGQGGGYTFGSGTRLTVV.

CDR3 loop: CAQGTSSTDTQYF. The DNA for the CDR3 is TGTGCCCAAGGGACTAGCAGCACAGATACGCAGTATTTT. This chain links TRBV30 with TRBJ2-3, with 9 bases aligning to TRBD2. CDR3 length equals 13 residues. In germline, CDR1 is GTSNPN, CDR2 SVGIG (reference sequence). The junction had 3 bases not matched to a gene; V was cut back by 8 bases and J by 0 bases.

The rearrangement uses TRBV5-1 and TRBJ2-5, with 9 bases fitting TRBD1. V gave up 4 bases and J gave up 2 bases; unmatched junction bases: 6. Looked up from germline, CDR1 is SGHRS and CDR2 is YFSETQ. The CDR3 has 15 amino acids. Written as DNA, the CDR3 is TGCGCCAGCAGCACGGGGACAGGGAAACAAGAGACCCAGTACTTC. Translating gives CASSTGTGKQETQYF.

This rearrangement joins TRBV2 to TRBJ2-1; D possibly corresponds to TRBD2 (6 bases). Germline-derived CDR1 and CDR2 are SNHLY and FYNNEI. The CDR3 has 11 residues. Here the CDR3 reads CATSGVNEQFF. CDR3 sequence (DNA): TGTGCAACCTCGGGGGTCAATGAGCAGTTCTTC.

In regard to this clone: One junction end disagrees with the germline gene, perhaps due to a read error. The V call is TRBV5-1, the J call TRBJ1-1; perhaps TRBD1 as D (6 bases). CDR1 is SGHRS and CDR2 is YFSETQ in the germline V gene. The CDR3 contains 15 residues. The CDR3 reads CASSLGATTNTEAFF. The CDR3 region has the DNA TGCGCCAGCAGTTTGGGGGCCACGACGAACACTGAAGCTTTCTTT.

This chain uses TRBV4-2 with TRBJ2-7; the match to TRBD1 covers 7 bases. Per germline, CDR1 LGHNA and CDR2 YNFKEQ. J gave up 3 bases and V 1 base, and 6 bases lay outside the gene matches. This CDR3 is 15 amino acids long. CDR3 in amino acids: CASSQGGGQIYEQYF. The CDR3 DNA reads as TGTGCCAGCAGCCAAGGTGGGGGACAGATCTACGAGCAGTACTTC.

This chain joins TRBV5-1 and TRBJ1-5, with D perhaps TRBD1 (5 bases). The germline V gene encodes CDR1 SGHRS and CDR2 YFSETQ. The CDR3 has 13 amino acids. Trimming removed 0 bases at V and 7 bases at J, with 8 bases between. CDR3 coding DNA: TGCGCCAGCAGCTTGGGGCAGGGCCAGCCCCAGCATTTT. Residues: CASSLGQGQPQHF.

The V call is TRBV15, the J call TRBJ1-5, with a weak D call TRBD1 (6 bases). The length of the CDR3 is 15 residues. The V gene lost 6 bases and the J gene lost 1 base, with 13 bases spanning the gap. In germline, CDR1 is LNHNV, CDR2 YYDKDF (reference sequence). For the CDR3, the DNA is TGTGCCACCAGTGATCGAAGGGGGAGCAATCAGCCCCAGCATTTT. Encoded protein: CATSDRRGSNQPQHF. Full variable domain (remainder filled in from reference TRBV15 and TRBJ1-5): DAMVIQNPRYQVTQFGKPVTLSCSQTLNHNVMYWYQQKSSQAPKLLFHYYDKDFNNEADTPDNFQSRRPNTSFCFLDIRSPGLGDTAMYLCATSDRRGSNQPQHFGDGTRLSIL.

The J gene is TRBJ2-3, the V gene TRBV18; possible D gene TRBD2, 5 bases. V was shortened by 2 bases and J by 0 bases, with 9 bases between the two germline ends. This CDR3 has 15 amino acids. The germline CDR1 and CDR2 sequences are KGHSH and LQKENI. Here the CDR3 reads CASSPSGSSTDTQYF. The DNA of the CDR3 is TGTGCCAGCTCACCAAGCGGCTCTAGCACAGATACGCAGTATTTT.